This T cell receptor (beta chain) was observed in a study of T cell repertoires in aging, cancer and after chemotherapy (dated by TCRdb to about 2019). For the study in its entirety: Donors spanned six age groups from 30 or younger to 70 or older, with at least three individuals per group. Healthy donor control TCR repertoires were recorded over several months to years and showed clear clonal overlap across re-sampling. Around 10 million TCR reads were contained in the full dataset. The study profiled peripheral blood TCR beta repertoires from healthy donors and cancer patients to examine immunoaging and T cell reconstitution after chemotherapy. Alongside approximately 95 healthy donors serving as a reference group, the cohort included some 210 cancer patients, of whom some 90 had hematological cancers and some 130 had solid cancers.

Genomic DNA extracted from peripheral blood, rather than sorted cells or RNA, was used as the source for amplification of TCR beta rearrangements. Its CDR3 holds 19 amino acids, cysteine through phenylalanine. Only CDR3 DNA remains: 57 bases, in frame from the first base. The germline V gene gives CDR1 as LGHNT and CDR2 as FRNRAP. From V the trimming removes 0 bases and from J it removes 0 bases, while the gene matches leave 9 bases of the junction unaccounted for. Rearranged TRB sequences spanning V, D and J segments were amplified by multiplex touch-down PCR using a mixed TRB-A/B primer pool. Illumina adapters and sample indices were attached to the amplicons in two consecutive PCR reactions using Phusion HS II polymerase. After gel purification with the NucleoSpin Gel and PCR Clean-up kit, the amplicons were checked using Qubit and an Agilent 2100 Bioanalyzer. Sequencing of libraries was carried out on an Illumina MiSeq in 600-cycle, single-indexed, paired-end runs. Turning to the authors' computational methods: MiXCR versions 2.12 and 3.0.5 were used to process TRB sequences. Each unique CDR3 nucleotide sequence was treated as one clone, and only productive sequences with two or more reads were kept. Shannon diversity, evenness, clonality (one minus evenness), and alpha-parameterized diversity profiles from alpha 0 to 5 were included as repertoire metrics. Generation probabilities of clones in paired pre- and post-chemotherapy samples were computed with the IGoR algorithm. Through fastp at Q25 and MiXCR, TCRdb rebuilt clones from the public reads, retaining in-frame beta chains. For every CDR3 protein sequence, its rows merge into one entry that carries the most common genes and DNA. The V and J calls were not made by the authors but by TCRdb's processing. The sample has more than 9,000 distinct CDR3 sequences on record, 30% to 40% of them singletons. The leading ten clones occupy about 1.8% of the sample.

Comments on this clonotype: This receptor's antigen is unknown. No base qualities exist here, and no much larger clone lies one base off it.

Paper-wide results and their limitations: It was noted by the authors that conclusions about immunological memory after chemotherapy cannot be drawn from the repertoire data. Median generation probability increased over the chemotherapy interval in both cancer cohorts, suggesting repertoire reconstitution through rebound thymic output. In healthy donors, the decline in TCR diversity with age was mainly due to loss of richness, whereas in cancer patients loss of evenness also played a role. Compared with age-matched healthy donors, untreated patients with either hematological or solid cancers had significantly lower TCR diversity in the blood along with higher clonality.

The sample comprised blood. The TCR sequence derives from a human donor in good health. The V gene is TRBV12-5 and the J gene is TRBJ2-2; 8 central nucleotides agree with TRBD2. The nucleotides read TGTGCTAGTGGTTTGGTACTCCCAGCGGGGGCCCCGAACACCGGGGAGCTGTTTTTT. Protein translation: CASGLVLPAGAPNTGELFF. Reference TRBV12-5 and TRBJ2-2 proteins supply the regions before and after the CDR3; the full variable domain is: DARVTQTPRHKVTEMGQEVTMRCQPILGHNTVFWYRQTMMQGLELLAYFRNRAPLDDSGMPKDRFSAEMPDATLATLKIQPSEPRDSAVYFCASGLVLPAGAPNTGELFFGEGSRLTVL.